This T cell receptor beta chain emerged from a study of T-cell reconstitution after alpha-beta-depleted transplantation in children. The CDR3 loop spans 15 amino acids. V shed 6 bases, J shed 2 bases, and the junction held 7 bases outside the gene matches. This clonotype has more than one count but fewer than ten. TCRbeta library preparation incorporated unique molecular identifiers. From the PCR reads, TCRdb called clonotypes with MiXCR, one entry per CDR3 protein. The data show 800,000 to 1,000,000 distinct CDR3 sequences, about 31% seen once. This sequence originates from a boy younger than two who had a stem cell transplant for SCID, so the T cells may come from the graft donor. Sequences were derived from PBMCs, mostly from graft donor cells, sampled 360 days after TCRalphabeta/CD19-depleted stem cell transplant. This chain uses TRBV12-3 or TRBV12-4 with TRBJ2-3, with 8 positions matching TRBD1. The CDR3 is CASSPQGVSTDTQYF. The CDR3 nucleotides read TGTGCCAGCAGCCCACAGGGGGTGTCCACAGATACGCAGTATTTT.